This T cell receptor (beta chain) appears in the sequencing data of a study of cytomegalovirus exposure and HLA in healthy donors. Study-level information: The roughly 670 first-cohort repertoires shared a platform with the 120 or so validation repertoires, as reported in a later analysis. Study results and limitations: TCR sequences were mostly rare, though some public TCRs occurred in many donors. First-cohort TCR clusters tended to co-occur in the approximately 110 validation repertoires, a later analysis found. Researchers counted 164 TCR beta chains as cytomegalovirus-associated.

Germline V gene sequence: CDR1 MNHEY, CDR2 SMNVEV (reference sequence). J lost 7 bases, V lost 5 bases, and 14 bases had no gene match. CDR3 length equals 16 residues. The data were produced by immunoSEQ multiplex PCR, yet TCRdb's version contains in-frame clones alone and is incomplete. The sample contains roughly 100,000 clones, about 88% of which appear only once. Comments on this clone: Its specificity is unknown.

The V gene is TRBV27, the J gene TRBJ2-7; 10 positions match TRBD1. What was sequenced was PBMCs. This TCR was recovered from a woman aged 18-29 years in good health and CMV-seropositive. CDR3 nucleotide sequence: TGTGCCAGCAGTCAAACCCCCGGGACAGGGGTTCATGAGCAGTACTTC. The encoded protein is CASSQTPGTGVHEQYF.